This passage covers 17 T cell receptor beta chains from one sample sequenced in a study of blood T cell repertoires in COVID-19. TCRdb's copy holds only in-frame clones and misses some; the assay was immunoSEQ multiplex PCR. Among 150,000 to 200,000 clones listed, over 75% were seen once. The specimen was peripheral blood. These receptors all stem from a man aged 40-49 years with active or convalescent COVID-19.

V gene TRBV27 combines with J gene TRBJ1-6; D possibly corresponds to TRBD1 (6 bases). V dropped 5 bases and J dropped 0 bases, with 11 bases sitting between them. The CDR3 totals 16 residues. Germline V gene sequence: CDR1 MNHEY, CDR2 SMNVEV (reference sequence). The CDR3 nucleotides read TGTGCCAGCAGTCTTAGGGGGAGCTCCTATAATTCACCCCTCCACTTT. Translated, it gives CASSLRGSSYNSPLHF.

This clone occurred once. V gene TRBV11-2 combines with J gene TRBJ1-2, with 10 bases matching TRBD1. The V gene's germline CDR1 is SGHAT and CDR2 FQNNGV. CDR3 size: 14 residues. Germline trimming cut 5 bases from V and 6 bases from J; bases unmatched to any gene: 6. CDR3 sequence reads: CASSGTGVSDGYTF. DNA of the CDR3: TGTGCCAGCAGCGGGACAGGGGTTTCCGATGGCTACACCTTC.

J is TRBJ1-2 and V is TRBV19; D not certain. The V and J ends lost 7 bases and 0 bases respectively, with 15 bases between them. This CDR3 region has 15 residues. CDR1 LNHDA and CDR2 SQIVND come from the germline V gene (reference sequence). CDR3 sequence reads: CASISGGSSNYGYTF. CDR3 DNA sequence: TGTGCCAGTATTTCAGGAGGCAGTTCTAACTATGGCTACACCTTC.

The chain couples TRBV2 to TRBJ1-1; D perhaps matches TRBD1 (5 bases). The germline gives CDR1 SNHLY, CDR2 FYNNEI. V lost 7 bases to trimming and J lost 4 bases, with 7 bases between them. There are 11 residues in the CDR3. CDR3 region: CASIQGTEAFF. The CDR3 DNA reads TGTGCCAGCATTCAGGGCACTGAAGCTTTCTTT.

Only one count was recorded for this clone. The chain is built from TRBV4-1 and TRBJ1-3; TRBD1 matches 7 bases. J gave up 4 bases and V 3 bases, and 9 bases lay outside the gene matches. The V gene's germline CDR1 is MGHRA and CDR2 YSYEKL. The CDR3 has 16 residues. CDR3 sequence (DNA): TGCGCCAGCAGCCACCTTGACAGGGTGGCAGGAAACACCATATATTTT. Protein: CASSHLDRVAGNTIYF.

The V call is TRBV7-3, the J call TRBJ2-1; 7 bases fit TRBD1. The CDR3 has 15 amino acids. In germline, CDR1 is SGHTA, CDR2 FQGTGA. V trimming: 3 bases; J trimming: 7 bases; junction bases outside the gene matches: 9. CDR3 sequence: CASSFVTGSRNEQFF. The CDR3, as DNA: TGTGCCAGCAGCTTTGTGACAGGGTCCCGTAATGAGCAGTTCTTC.

CDR3 sequence reads: CASSIDTGSGFSNQPQHF. The CDR3 DNA is TGTGCCAGTAGTATAGACACCGGGTCCGGGTTTAGCAATCAGCCCCAGCATTTT. This rearrangement joins TRBV19 to TRBJ1-5; the D is unclear. The germline V gene encodes CDR1 LNHDA and CDR2 SQIVND (reference sequence). Between the trimmed V and J ends, which lost 0 bases and 0 bases, there was a span of 15 bases. This CDR3 contains 18 residues. Full variable domain (remainder filled in from reference TRBV19 and TRBJ1-5): DGGITQSPKYLFRKEGQNVTLSCEQNLNHDAMYWYRQDPGQGLRLIYYSQIVNDFQKGDIAEGYSVSREKKESFPLTVTSAQKNPTAFYLCASSIDTGSGFSNQPQHFGDGTRLSIL.

The chain's CDR3 is CASSPRDRNFYEQYF. The CDR3, as DNA: TGTGCCAGCTCACCAAGAGACAGAAATTTCTACGAGCAGTACTTC. V gene TRBV18 combines with J gene TRBJ2-7, with TRBD1 as a possible D gene (5 bases). With 2 bases removed from V and 3 bases from J, the gap between germline ends came to 14 bases. Germline V gives CDR1 KGHSH, CDR2 LQKENI. This CDR3 region has 15 residues.

V gene TRBV7-2 combines with J gene TRBJ2-1; the match to TRBD2 covers 13 bases. This CDR3 has 19 amino acids. J gave up 0 bases and V 5 bases, and 10 bases lay outside the gene matches. Looked up from germline, CDR1 is SGHTA and CDR2 is FQGNSA. CDR3 nucleotides: TGTGCCAGCAGCCGGGGACTAGCGGGACAAGTACCCTCCTACAATGAGCAGTTCTTC. As protein: CASSRGLAGQVPSYNEQFF.

Only one count was recorded for this clone. V is TRBV7-9 and J is TRBJ1-1; a possible D gene is TRBD1 (6 bases). Germline assignment: CDR1 SEHNR and CDR2 FQNEAQ (reference sequence). V lost 7 bases and J 0 bases, leaving 12 bases between the germline ends. CDR3 length: 14 residues. Written as DNA, the CDR3 is TGTGCCAGCACCCAAGGGGACATGAACACTGAAGCTTTCTTT. Its translation: CASTQGDMNTEAFF.

The chain is built from TRBV2 and TRBJ2-7; perhaps TRBD1 as D (5 bases). CDR1 and CDR2 (germline): SNHLY, FYNNEI. The CDR3 contains 13 residues. Trimming removed 2 bases from V and 4 bases from J, with 9 bases in between. The CDR3 DNA is TGTGCCAGCAGTGAAACCAGGGTATACGAGCAGTACTTC. Translating it yields CASSETRVYEQYF.

CDR3 residues: CASSASGGASYNEQFF. The CDR3 DNA reads as TGTGCCAGCAGTGCTAGCGGGGGGGCTTCCTACAATGAGCAGTTCTTC. J is TRBJ2-1 and V is TRBV6-4; 12 nucleotides align to TRBD2. The CDR3 is 16 amino acids. With V trimmed by 4 bases and J by 1 base, 2 bases remained unmatched. Germline CDR1 reads MRHNA; CDR2 reads SNTAGT.

The gene calls are TRBV15 and TRBJ1-4; D gene uncertain. Deletions cut 0 bases from V and 3 bases from J, with 14 bases between. This CDR3 contains 17 residues. Germline V gene sequence: CDR1 LNHNV, CDR2 YYDKDF (reference sequence). The CDR3 coding sequence is TGTGCCACCAGCAGAGATCATCCGGGATCTTCTAATGAAAAACTGTTTTTT. It specifies CATSRDHPGSSNEKLFF.

This clone was seen a handful of times. The chain carries TRBV5-1 and TRBJ1-4; D unclear. The CDR3 contains 16 residues. Germline V gene lookup returns CDR1 SGHRS and CDR2 YFSETQ. V was pared by 1 base and J by 0 bases, with 10 bases between. CDR3 in amino acids: CASSLRAVATNEKLFF. The CDR3 nucleotides read TGCGCCAGCAGCTTGCGTGCAGTCGCAACTAATGAAAAACTGTTTTTT.

This chain joins TRBV29-1 and TRBJ1-5; no clear D gene. CDR3 length: 12 amino acids. V was cut by 3 bases and J by 2 bases, with 5 bases left in between. CDR1 is SQVTM and CDR2 is ANQGSEA in the germline V gene. The CDR3 spells CSVEEGNQPQHF. As DNA, the CDR3 is TGCAGCGTTGAGGAGGGCAATCAGCCCCAGCATTTT. The full variable domain, with the rest looked up from reference TRBV29-1 and TRBJ1-5, is SAVISQKPSRDICQRGTSLTIQCQVDSQVTMMFWYRQQPGQSLTLIATANQGSEATYESGFVIDKFPISRPNLTFSTLTVSNMSPEDSSIYLCSVEEGNQPQHFGDGTRLSIL.

The chain couples TRBV9 to TRBJ1-1; D remains ambiguous. This CDR3 comprises 15 residues. Between the trimmed V and J ends, which lost 5 bases and 3 bases, there was a span of 17 bases. CDR1 is SGDLS, CDR2 YYNGEE, per germline. The CDR3 coding sequence is TGTGCCAGCAGTGCGGGCTGGCAGACCTACACTGAAGCTTTCTTT. Its protein product is CASSAGWQTYTEAFF. Drawing the rest from reference TRBV9 and TRBJ1-1, the complete variable domain is DSGVTQTPKHLITATGQRVTLRCSPRSGDLSVYWYQQSLDQGLQFLIQYYNGEERAKGNILERFSAQQFPDLHSELNLSSLELGDSALYFCASSAGWQTYTEAFFGQGTRLTVV.

The CDR3 nucleotides are TGTGCCACACAGGGGGCTAATGAAAAACTGTTTTTT. This sequence encodes CATQGANEKLFF. The chain couples TRBV24-1 to TRBJ1-4; the match to TRBD1 covers 8 bases. Per germline, CDR1 KGHDR and CDR2 SFDVKD. The CDR3 has 12 amino acids. J was trimmed by 3 bases and V by 10 bases; bases with no gene match: 0.